The clone carrying this T cell receptor (beta chain) was seen a single time. The CDR3 has 15 amino acids. Germline V gene sequence: CDR1 SGHTA, CDR2 FQGNSA. Deletions cut 1 base from V and 6 bases from J, with 12 bases between. Study members were between roughly 18 and 89 years old and lived in 25 or so US regions. Cohorts were based on clinical histories the participants reported. This entry comes from a study of blood T cell repertoires in COVID-19. Method: immunoSEQ multiplex PCR; TCRdb's copy keeps in-frame clones and lacks some. The sample carries 120,000 to 150,000 clones, over 75% recorded once.

V and J are TRBV7-2 and TRBJ1-4; no firm D call. The source material was PBMCs or T cells enriched from blood (not recorded which). This TCR derives from a woman aged 30 to 39 with acute COVID-19. The CDR3 spells CASSLVGGIDEKLFF. The CDR3 DNA is TGTGCCAGCAGCTTAGTTGGCGGTATTGATGAAAAACTGTTTTTT.